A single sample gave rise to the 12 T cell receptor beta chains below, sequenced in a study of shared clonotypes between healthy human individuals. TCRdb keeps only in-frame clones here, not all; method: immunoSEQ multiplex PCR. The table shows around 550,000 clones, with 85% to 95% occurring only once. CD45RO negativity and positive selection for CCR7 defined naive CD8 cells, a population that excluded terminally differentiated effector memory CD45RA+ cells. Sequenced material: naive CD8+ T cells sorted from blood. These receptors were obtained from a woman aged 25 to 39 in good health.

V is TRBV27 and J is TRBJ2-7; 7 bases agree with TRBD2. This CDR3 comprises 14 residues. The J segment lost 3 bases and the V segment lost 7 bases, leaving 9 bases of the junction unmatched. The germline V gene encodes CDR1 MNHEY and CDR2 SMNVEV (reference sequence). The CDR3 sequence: CASKVETSSYEQYF. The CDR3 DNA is TGTGCCAGCAAAGTAGAGACTAGCAGCTACGAGCAGTACTTC.

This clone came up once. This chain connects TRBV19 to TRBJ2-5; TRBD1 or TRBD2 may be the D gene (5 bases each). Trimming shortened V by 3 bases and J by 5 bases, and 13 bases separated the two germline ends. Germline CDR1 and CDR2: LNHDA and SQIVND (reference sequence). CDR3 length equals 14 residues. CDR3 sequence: CASSILGVGETQYF. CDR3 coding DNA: TGTGCCAGTAGTATTTTGGGGGTGGGGGAGACCCAGTACTTC.

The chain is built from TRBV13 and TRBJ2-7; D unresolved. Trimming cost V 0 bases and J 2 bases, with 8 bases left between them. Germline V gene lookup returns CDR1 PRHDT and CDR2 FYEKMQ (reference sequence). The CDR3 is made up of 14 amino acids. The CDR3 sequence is CASSLGDKPYEQYF. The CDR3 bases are TGTGCCAGCAGCTTAGGAGACAAACCCTACGAGCAGTACTTC.

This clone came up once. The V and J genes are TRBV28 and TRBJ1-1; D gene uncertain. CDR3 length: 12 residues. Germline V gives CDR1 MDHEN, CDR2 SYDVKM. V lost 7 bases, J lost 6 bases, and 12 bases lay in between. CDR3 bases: TGTGCCAGCATAGGATCCCGGGCTGAAGCTTTCTTT. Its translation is CASIGSRAEAFF.

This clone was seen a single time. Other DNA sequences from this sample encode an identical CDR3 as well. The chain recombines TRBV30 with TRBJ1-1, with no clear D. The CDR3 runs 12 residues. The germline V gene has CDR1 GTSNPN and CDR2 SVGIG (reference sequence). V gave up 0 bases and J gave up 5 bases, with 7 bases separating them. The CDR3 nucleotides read TGTGCCTGGAGTGTACTAAGAACTGAAGCTTTCTTT. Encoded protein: CAWSVLRTEAFF.

CDR3 in amino acids: CASSFRETGEDYGYTF. The CDR3 nucleotides read TGTGCCAGCAGTTTCAGAGAAACCGGGGAGGACTATGGCTACACCTTC. V usage is TRBV28 and J usage is TRBJ1-2; D is unclear. The CDR3 loop spans 16 amino acids. Germline V gives CDR1 MDHEN, CDR2 SYDVKM. Deletions cut 3 bases from V and 3 bases from J, with 17 bases between.

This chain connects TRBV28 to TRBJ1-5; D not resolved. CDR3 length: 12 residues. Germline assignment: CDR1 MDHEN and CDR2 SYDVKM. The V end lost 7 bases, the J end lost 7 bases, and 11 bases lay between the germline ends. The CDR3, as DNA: TGTGCCAGCAAACTATCGACACAGCCCCAGCATTTT. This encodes CASKLSTQPQHF.

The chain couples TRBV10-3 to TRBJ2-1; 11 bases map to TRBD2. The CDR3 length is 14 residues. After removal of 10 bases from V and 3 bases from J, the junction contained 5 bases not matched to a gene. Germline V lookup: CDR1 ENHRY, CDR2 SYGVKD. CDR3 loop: CASTGTSGYNEQFF. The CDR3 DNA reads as TGTGCCAGTACCGGGACTAGCGGCTACAATGAGCAGTTCTTC.

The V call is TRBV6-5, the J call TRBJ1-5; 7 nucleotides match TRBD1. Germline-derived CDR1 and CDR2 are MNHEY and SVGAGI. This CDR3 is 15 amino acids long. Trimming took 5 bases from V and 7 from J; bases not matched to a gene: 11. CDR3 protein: CASSQSGTEGQPQHF. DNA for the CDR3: TGTGCCAGCAGTCAATCCGGGACAGAGGGCCAGCCCCAGCATTTT.

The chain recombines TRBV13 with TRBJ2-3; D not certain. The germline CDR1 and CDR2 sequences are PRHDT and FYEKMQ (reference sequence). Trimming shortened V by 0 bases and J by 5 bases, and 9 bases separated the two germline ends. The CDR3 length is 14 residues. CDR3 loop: CASSLGLVVDTQYF. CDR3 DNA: TGTGCCAGCAGCTTAGGCCTCGTGGTAGATACGCAGTATTTT.

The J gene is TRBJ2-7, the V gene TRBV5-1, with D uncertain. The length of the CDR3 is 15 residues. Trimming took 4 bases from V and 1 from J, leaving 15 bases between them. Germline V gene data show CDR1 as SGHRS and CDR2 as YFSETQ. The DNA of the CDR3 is TGCGCCAGCAGCGCCGTTCCCGCCGGTTCCTACGAGCAGTACTTC. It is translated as CASSAVPAGSYEQYF.

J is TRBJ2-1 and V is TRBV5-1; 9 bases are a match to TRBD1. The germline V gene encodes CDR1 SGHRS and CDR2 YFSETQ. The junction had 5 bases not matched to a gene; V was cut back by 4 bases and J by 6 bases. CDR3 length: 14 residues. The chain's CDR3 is CASSSGTGINEQFF. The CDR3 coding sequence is TGCGCCAGCAGCAGCGGGACAGGGATCAATGAGCAGTTCTTC.